The clone carrying this TCR beta chain was counted a single time. These data originate in a study of blood T cell repertoires in COVID-19. At the level of the study: The United States, Italy and Spain were the sources of the acute and convalescent COVID-19 samples. T cells, B-cell-depleted T cells, or PBMCs supplied cDNA or gDNA.

Trimming removed 7 bases at V and 6 bases at J, with 16 bases between. CDR1 SQVTM and CDR2 ANQGSEA come from the germline V gene. This CDR3 spans 13 amino acids. Method: immunoSEQ multiplex PCR; TCRdb's copy keeps in-frame clones and lacks some. The sample contains approximately 24,000 clones, around 82% of which appear only once. This receptor was identified in a human donor in a cohort sampled during active COVID-19. This sequence joins TRBV29-1 and TRBJ2-1; maybe TRBD2 (6 bases). Sequenced: peripheral blood. CDR3 coding DNA: TGCAGCGAAGGGACTGGCGGGGCCAATGAGCAGTTCTTC. Translation gives CSEGTGGANEQFF.